Here is one T cell receptor beta chain with its context. The antigen is undetermined. This record belongs to a study of beta chain features in type 1 diabetes. Study-level results: Within each of all four CD4+ subsets, Type 1 diabetes patients had TCRB CDR3s that were moderately but significantly shorter.

Isolated RNA was reverse transcribed in full, so expressed TCRB transcripts were sequenced. TCRdb's table, derived via immunoSEQ multiplex PCR, lists solely in-frame clones and lacks some. The sample lists more than 300,000 clones, roughly 9.8% occurring once. The CDR3 is made up of 15 amino acids. V lost 0 bases to trimming and J lost 2 bases, with 11 bases between them. Germline V gene sequence: CDR1 SGHAT, CDR2 FQNNGV. The rearrangement joins TRBV11-2 to TRBJ2-7; TRBD2 might be the D (5 bases). The sample comprised central memory CD4+ T cells from blood. The source is a man younger than 45 with type 1 diabetes. The DNA for the CDR3 is TGTGCCAGCAGCTTAGATGGAGGCAGAACCTACGAGCAGTACTTC. Translation gives CASSLDGGRTYEQYF.